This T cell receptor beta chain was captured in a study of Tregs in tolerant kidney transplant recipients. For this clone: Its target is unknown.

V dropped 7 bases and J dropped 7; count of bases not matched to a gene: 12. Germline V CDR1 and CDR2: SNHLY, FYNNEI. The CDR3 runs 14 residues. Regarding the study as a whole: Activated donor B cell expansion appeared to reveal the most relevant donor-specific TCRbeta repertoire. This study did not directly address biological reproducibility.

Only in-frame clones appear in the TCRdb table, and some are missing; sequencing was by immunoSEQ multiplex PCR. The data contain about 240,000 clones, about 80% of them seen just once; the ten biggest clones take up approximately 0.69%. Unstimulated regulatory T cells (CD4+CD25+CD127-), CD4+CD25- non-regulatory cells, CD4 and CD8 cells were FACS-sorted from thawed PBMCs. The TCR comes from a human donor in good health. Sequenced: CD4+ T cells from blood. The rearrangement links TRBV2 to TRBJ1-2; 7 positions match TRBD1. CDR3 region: CASTRQGVPVGYTF. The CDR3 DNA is TGTGCCAGCACCAGGCAGGGGGTCCCCGTTGGCTACACCTTC.